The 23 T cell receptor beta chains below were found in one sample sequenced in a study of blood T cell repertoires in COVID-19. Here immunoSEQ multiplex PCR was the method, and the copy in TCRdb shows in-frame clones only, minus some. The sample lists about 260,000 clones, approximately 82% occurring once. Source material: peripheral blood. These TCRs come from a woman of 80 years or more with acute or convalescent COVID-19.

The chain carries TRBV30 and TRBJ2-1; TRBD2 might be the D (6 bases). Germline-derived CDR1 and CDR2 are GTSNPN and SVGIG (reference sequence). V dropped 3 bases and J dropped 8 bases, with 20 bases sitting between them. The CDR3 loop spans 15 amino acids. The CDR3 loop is CAWSALPGRRDEQFF. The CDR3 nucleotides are TGTGCCTGGAGCGCTCTACCCGGGAGAAGAGATGAGCAGTTCTTC.

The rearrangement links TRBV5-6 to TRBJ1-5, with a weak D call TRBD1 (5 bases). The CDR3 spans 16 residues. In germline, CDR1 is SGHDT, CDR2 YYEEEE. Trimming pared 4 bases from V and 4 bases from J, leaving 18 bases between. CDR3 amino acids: CASSLGFAGENQPQHF. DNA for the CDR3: TGTGCCAGCAGCCTGGGTTTTGCGGGGGAAAATCAGCCCCAGCATTTT.

The CDR3: CSVRSTGNTEAFF. In nucleotides, the CDR3 is TGCAGCGTAAGGTCGACGGGAAACACTGAAGCTTTCTTT. The rearrangement uses TRBV29-1 and TRBJ1-1; D not certain. This CDR3 has 13 residues. V gave up 6 bases and J gave up 2 bases, with 13 bases separating them. CDR1 and CDR2 from the germline V gene are SQVTM and ANQGSEA. Full variable domain (rest looked up from reference TRBV29-1 and TRBJ1-1): SAVISQKPSRDICQRGTSLTIQCQVDSQVTMMFWYRQQPGQSLTLIATANQGSEATYESGFVIDKFPISRPNLTFSTLTVSNMSPEDSSIYLCSVRSTGNTEAFFGQGTRLTVV.

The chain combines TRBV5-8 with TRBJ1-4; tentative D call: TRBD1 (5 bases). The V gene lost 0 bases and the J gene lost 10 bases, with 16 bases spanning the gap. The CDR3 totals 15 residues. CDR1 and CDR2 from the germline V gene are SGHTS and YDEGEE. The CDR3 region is CASSLVYGGPVKLFF. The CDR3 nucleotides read TGTGCCAGCAGCTTGGTGTACGGGGGTCCGGTAAAACTGTTTTTT.

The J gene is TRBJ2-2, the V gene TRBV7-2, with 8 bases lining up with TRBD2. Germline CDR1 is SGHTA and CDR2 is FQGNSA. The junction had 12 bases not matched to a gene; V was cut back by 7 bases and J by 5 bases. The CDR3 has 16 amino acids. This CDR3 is CASTRGGSPGTGELFF. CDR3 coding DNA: TGTGCCAGCACTCGCGGGGGGTCACCAGGGACCGGGGAGCTGTTTTTT. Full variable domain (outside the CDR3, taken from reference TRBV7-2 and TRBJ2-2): GAGVSQSPSNKVTEKGKDVELRCDPISGHTALYWYRQSLGQGLEFLIYFQGNSAPDKSGLPSDRFSAERTGGSVSTLTIQRTQQEDSAVYLCASTRGGSPGTGELFFGEGSRLTVL.

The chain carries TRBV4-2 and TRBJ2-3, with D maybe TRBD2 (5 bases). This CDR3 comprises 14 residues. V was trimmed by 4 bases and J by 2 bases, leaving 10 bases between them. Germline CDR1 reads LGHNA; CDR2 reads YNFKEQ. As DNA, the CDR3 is TGTGCCAGCAGCCCGGACTTGTACACAGATACGCAGTATTTT. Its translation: CASSPDLYTDTQYF.

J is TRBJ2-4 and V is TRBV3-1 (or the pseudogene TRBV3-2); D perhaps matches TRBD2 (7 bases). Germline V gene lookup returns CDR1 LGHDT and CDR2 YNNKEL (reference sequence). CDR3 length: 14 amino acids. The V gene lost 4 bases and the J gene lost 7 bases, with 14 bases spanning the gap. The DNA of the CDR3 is TGTGCCAGCAGCCCCGGGGGGCAGGGGAACATTCAGTACTTC. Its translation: CASSPGGQGNIQYF.

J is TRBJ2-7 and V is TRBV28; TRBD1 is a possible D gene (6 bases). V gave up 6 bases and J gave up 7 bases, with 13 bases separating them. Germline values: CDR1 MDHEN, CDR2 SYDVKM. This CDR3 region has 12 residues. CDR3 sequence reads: CASRTTGKEQYF. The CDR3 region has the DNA TGTGCCAGCAGAACAACAGGGAAAGAGCAGTACTTC.

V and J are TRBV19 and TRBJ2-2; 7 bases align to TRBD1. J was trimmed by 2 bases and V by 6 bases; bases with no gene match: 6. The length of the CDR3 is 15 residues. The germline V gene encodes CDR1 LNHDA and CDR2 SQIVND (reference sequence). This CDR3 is CASRPGTANTGELFF. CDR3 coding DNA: TGTGCCAGTAGACCCGGGACAGCCAACACCGGGGAGCTGTTTTTT.

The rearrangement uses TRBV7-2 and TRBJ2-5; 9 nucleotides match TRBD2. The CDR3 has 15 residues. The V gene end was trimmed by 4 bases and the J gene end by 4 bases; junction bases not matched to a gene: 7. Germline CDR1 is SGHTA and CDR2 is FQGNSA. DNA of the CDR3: TGTGCCAGCAGCTGGGGCGGGAGGGCCCGAGAGACCCAGTACTTC. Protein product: CASSWGGRARETQYF.

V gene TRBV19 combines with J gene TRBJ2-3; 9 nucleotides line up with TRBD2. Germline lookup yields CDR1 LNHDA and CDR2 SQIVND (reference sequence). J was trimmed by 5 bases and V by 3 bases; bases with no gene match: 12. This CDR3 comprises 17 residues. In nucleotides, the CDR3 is TGTGCCAGTAGTATGACAAATAGCGGGAGTAGTTTAGATACGCAGTATTTT. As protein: CASSMTNSGSSLDTQYF.

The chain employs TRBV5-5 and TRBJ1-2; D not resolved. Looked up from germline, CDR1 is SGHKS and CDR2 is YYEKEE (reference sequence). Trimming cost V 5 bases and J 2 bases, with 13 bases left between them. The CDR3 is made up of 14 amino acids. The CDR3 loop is CASRNTQANYGYTF. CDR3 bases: TGTGCCAGCAGAAACACGCAGGCCAACTATGGCTACACCTTC.

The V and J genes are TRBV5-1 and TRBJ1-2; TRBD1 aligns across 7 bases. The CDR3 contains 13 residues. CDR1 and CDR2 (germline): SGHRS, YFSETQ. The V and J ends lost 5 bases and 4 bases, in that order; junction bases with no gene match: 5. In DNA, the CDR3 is TGCGCCAGCAGGGAAGGGACAGCCTATGGCTACACCTTC. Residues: CASREGTAYGYTF.

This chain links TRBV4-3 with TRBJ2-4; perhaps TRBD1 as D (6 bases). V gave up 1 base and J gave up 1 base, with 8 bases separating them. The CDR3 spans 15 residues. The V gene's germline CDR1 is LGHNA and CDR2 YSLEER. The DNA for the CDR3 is TGCGCCAGCAGCCAAGGACAGGCGGCCAAAAACATTCAGTACTTC. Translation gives CASSQGQAAKNIQYF.

CDR3 protein: CASGRLQETQYF. CDR3 nucleotides: TGTGCCAGCGGCCGCCTTCAAGAGACCCAGTACTTC. The chain combines TRBV5-6 with TRBJ2-5; D unresolved. Germline-derived CDR1 and CDR2 are SGHDT and YYEEEE. V lost 7 bases, J lost 2 bases, and 9 bases lay in between. This CDR3 is built from 12 residues. Looking up the rest from reference TRBV5-6 and TRBJ2-5 gives the full variable domain: DAGVTQSPTHLIKTRGQQVTLRCSPKSGHDTVSWYQQALGQGPQFIFQYYEEEERQRGNFPDRFSGHQFPNYSSELNVNALLLGDSALYLCASGRLQETQYFGPGTRLLVL.

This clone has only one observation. For the CDR3, the DNA is TGCGCCAGCAGCTTGGCGGGACAGGGCGTCGTAGGCCAAGAGACCCAGTACTTC. Protein product: CASSLAGQGVVGQETQYF. This chain uses TRBV5-1 with TRBJ2-5; 9 bases match TRBD1. This CDR3 has 18 residues. From germline, CDR1 is SGHRS and CDR2 YFSETQ. V dropped 0 bases and J dropped 1; count of bases not matched to a gene: 10.

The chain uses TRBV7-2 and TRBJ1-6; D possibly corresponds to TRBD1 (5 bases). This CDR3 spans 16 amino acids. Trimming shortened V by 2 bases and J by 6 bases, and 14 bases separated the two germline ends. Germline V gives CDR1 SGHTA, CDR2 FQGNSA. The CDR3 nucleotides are TGTGCCAGCAGCTTACCCCAGGGCTTCTTTAATTCACCCCTCCACTTT. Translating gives CASSLPQGFFNSPLHF.

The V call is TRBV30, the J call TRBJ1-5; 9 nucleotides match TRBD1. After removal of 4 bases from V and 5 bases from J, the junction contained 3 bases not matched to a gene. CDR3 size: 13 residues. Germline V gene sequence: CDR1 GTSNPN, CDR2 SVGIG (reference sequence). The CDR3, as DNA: TGTGCCTGGAATGACAGGGGGGATCAGCCCCAGCATTTT. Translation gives CAWNDRGDQPQHF.

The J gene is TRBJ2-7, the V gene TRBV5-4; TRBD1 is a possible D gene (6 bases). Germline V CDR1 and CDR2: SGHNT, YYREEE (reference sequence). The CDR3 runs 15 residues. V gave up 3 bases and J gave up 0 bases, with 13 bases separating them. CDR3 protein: CASSSTGISSYEQYF. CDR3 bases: TGTGCCAGCAGCTCTACAGGGATTAGCTCCTACGAGCAGTACTTC.

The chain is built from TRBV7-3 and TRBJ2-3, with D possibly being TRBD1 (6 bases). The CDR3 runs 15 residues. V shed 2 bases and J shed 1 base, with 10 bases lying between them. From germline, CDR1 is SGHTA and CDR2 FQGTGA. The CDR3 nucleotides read TGTGCCAGCAGCTTATCAGGGGAGCGCACAGATACGCAGTATTTT. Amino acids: CASSLSGERTDTQYF.

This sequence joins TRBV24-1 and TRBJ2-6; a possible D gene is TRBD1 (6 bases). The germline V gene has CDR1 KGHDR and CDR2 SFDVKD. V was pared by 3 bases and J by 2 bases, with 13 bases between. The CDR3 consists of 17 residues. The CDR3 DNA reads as TGTGCCACCAGTGATCCATCACAGGGAGCTGGGGCCAACGTCCTGACTTTC. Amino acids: CATSDPSQGAGANVLTF.

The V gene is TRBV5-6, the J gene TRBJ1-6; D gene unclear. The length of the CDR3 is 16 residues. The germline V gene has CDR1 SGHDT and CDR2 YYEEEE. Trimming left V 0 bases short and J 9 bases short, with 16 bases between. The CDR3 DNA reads TGTGCCAGCAGCTTGGCCGGAGGGCCCCCAGGTTCACCCCTCCACTTT. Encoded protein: CASSLAGGPPGSPLHF.

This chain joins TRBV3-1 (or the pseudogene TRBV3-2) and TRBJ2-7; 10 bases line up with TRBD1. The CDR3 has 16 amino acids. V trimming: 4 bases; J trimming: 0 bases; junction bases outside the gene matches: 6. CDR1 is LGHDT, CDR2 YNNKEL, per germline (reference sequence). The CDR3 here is CASSLLRDRGSYEQYF. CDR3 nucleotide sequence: TGTGCCAGCAGCCTTCTCCGGGACAGGGGCTCCTACGAGCAGTACTTC.